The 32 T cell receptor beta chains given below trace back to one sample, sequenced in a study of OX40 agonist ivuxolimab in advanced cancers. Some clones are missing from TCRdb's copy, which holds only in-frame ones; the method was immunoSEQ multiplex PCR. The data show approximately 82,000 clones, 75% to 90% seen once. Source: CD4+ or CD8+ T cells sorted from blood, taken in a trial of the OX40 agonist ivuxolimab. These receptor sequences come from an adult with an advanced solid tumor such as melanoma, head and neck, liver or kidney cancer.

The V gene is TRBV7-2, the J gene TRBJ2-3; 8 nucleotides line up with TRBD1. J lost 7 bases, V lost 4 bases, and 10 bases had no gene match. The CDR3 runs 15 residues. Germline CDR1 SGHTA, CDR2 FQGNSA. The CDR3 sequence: CASSWSGQGAYTQYF. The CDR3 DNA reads TGTGCCAGCAGCTGGTCAGGTCAGGGGGCTTATACGCAGTATTTT.

Here the CDR3 DNA reads TGTGCCAGCAGCTTAGAATTAGCGGCGGGGGAGACCCAGTACTTC. As protein: CASSLELAAGETQYF. The V call is TRBV7-9, the J call TRBJ2-5; D may be TRBD2 (6 bases). Trimming cost V 1 base and J 5 bases, with 14 bases left between them. There are 15 residues in the CDR3. Germline assignment: CDR1 SEHNR and CDR2 FQNEAQ (reference sequence).

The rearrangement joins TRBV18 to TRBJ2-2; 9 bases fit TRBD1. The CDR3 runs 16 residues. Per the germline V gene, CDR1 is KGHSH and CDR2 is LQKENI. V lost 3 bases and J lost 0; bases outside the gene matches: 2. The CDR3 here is CASSPTGGANTGELFF. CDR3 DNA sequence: TGTGCCAGCTCACCTACAGGGGGCGCGAACACCGGGGAGCTGTTTTTT.

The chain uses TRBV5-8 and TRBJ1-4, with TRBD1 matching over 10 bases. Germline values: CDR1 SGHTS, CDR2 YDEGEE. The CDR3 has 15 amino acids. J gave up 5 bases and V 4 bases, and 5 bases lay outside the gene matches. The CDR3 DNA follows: TGTGCCAGCAGCCCTGACAGGGGGCGGAATGAAAAACTGTTTTTT. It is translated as CASSPDRGRNEKLFF.

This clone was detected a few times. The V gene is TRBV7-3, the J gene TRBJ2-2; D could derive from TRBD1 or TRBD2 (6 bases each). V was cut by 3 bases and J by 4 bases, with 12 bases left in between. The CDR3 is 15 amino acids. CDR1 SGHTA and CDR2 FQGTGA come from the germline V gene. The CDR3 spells CASSFLGGLTGELFF. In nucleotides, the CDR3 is TGTGCCAGCAGCTTCTTGGGGGGCCTCACCGGGGAGCTGTTTTTT.

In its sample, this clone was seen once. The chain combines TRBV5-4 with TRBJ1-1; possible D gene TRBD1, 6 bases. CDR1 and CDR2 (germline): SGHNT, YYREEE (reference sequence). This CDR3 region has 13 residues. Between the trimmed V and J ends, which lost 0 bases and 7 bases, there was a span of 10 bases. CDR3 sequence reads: CASSLAQGFEAFF. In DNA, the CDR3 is TGTGCCAGCAGCTTGGCGCAGGGGTTTGAAGCTTTCTTT.

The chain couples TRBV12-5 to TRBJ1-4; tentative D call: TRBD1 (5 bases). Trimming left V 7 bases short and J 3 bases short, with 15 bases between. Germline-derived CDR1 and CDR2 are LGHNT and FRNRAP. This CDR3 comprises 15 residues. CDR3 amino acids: CASAPHWGANEKLFF. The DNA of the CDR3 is TGTGCTAGTGCCCCACACTGGGGGGCTAATGAAAAACTGTTTTTT.

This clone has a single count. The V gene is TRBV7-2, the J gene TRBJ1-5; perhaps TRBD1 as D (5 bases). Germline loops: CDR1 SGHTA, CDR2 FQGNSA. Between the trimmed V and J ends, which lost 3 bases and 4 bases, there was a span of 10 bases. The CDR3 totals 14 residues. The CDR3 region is CASSLGRNNQPQHF. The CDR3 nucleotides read TGTGCCAGCAGCTTGGGACGGAATAATCAGCCCCAGCATTTT.

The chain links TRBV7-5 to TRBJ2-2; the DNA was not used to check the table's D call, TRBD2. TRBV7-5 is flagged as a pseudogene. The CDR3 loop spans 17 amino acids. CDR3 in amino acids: CVRSLARLAGGPGELFF. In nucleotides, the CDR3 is TGTGTCAGAAGCTTAGCGCGACTAGCGGGGGGGCCCGGGGAGCTGTTTTTT.

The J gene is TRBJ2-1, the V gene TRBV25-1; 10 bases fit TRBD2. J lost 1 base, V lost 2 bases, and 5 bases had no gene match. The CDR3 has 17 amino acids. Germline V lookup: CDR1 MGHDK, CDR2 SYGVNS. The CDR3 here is CASSEGKLAGSYNEQFF. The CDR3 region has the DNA TGTGCCAGCAGTGAAGGTAAACTAGCGGGGTCCTACAATGAGCAGTTCTTC.

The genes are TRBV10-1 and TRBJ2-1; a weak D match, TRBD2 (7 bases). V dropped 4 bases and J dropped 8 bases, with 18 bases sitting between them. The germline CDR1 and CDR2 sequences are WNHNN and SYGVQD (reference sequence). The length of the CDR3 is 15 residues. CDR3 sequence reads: CASSASGGERHEQFF. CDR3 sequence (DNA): TGCGCCAGCAGTGCTTCGGGGGGCGAGAGACATGAGCAGTTCTTC.

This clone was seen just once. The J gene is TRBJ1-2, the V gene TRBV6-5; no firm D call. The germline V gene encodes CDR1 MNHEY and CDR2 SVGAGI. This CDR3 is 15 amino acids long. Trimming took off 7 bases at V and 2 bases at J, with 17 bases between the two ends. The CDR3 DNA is TGTGCCAGCACCCCCCTGACGGAGGGAAACTATGGCTACACCTTC. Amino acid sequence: CASTPLTEGNYGYTF.

CDR3 DNA sequence: TGTGCCAGCAGCGCGGATGCTTATGGCTACACCTTC. Residues: CASSADAYGYTF. V is TRBV6-6 and J is TRBJ1-2; no firm D call. Deletions cut 6 bases from V and 5 bases from J, with 10 bases between. Per the germline V gene, CDR1 is MNHNY and CDR2 is SVGAGI (reference sequence). The CDR3 runs 12 residues.

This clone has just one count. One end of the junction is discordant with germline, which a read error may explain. CDR3 protein: CAISEYPSRDRSGANVLTF. CDR3 DNA: TGTGCCATCAGCGAGTACCCGTCCAGGGATCGATCTGGGGCCAACGTCCTGACTTTC. The chain has TRBV10-3 and TRBJ2-6, with D tentatively TRBD1 (5 bases). The CDR3 is 19 amino acids. Germline V lookup: CDR1 ENHRY, CDR2 SYGVKD.

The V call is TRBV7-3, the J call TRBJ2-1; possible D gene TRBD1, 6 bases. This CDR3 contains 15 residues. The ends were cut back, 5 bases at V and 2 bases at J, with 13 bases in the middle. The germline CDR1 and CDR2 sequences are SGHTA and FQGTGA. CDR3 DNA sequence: TGTGCCAGCAGCCCACAAGGGGGTGCCTACAATGAGCAGTTCTTC. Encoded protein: CASSPQGGAYNEQFF.

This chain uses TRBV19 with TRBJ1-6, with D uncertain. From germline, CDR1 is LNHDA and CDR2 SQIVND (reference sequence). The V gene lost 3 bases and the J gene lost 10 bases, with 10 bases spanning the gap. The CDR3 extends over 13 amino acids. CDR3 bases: TGTGCCAGTAGTATCCTTATTAACTCACCCCTCCACTTT. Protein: CASSILINSPLHF.

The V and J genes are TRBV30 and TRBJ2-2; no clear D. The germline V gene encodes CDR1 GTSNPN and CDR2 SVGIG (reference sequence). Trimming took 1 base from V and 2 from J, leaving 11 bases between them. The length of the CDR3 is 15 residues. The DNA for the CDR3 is TGTGCCTGGAGTGAGTTGGCACCCAACACCGGGGAGCTGTTTTTT. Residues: CAWSELAPNTGELFF.

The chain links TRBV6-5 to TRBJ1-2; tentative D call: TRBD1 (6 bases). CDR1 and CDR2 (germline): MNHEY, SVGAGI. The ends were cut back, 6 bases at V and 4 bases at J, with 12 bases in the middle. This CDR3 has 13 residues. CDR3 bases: TGTGCCAGCAGGGCTACAGGGTTCTATGGCTACACCTTC. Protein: CASRATGFYGYTF.

The CDR3 loop is CASSQAGGPSSPLHF. The CDR3 bases are TGTGCCAGCAGCCAAGCGGGGGGGCCCAGTTCACCCCTCCACTTT. The chain uses TRBV9 and TRBJ1-6; possibly TRBD1 for D (6 bases). Germline V gives CDR1 SGDLS, CDR2 YYNGEE. The length of the CDR3 is 15 residues. V was cut by 4 bases and J by 9 bases, with 17 bases left in between.

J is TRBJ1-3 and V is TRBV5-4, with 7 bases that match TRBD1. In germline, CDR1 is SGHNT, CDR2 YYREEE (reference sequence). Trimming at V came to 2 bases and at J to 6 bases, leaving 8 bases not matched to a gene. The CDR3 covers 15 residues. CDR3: CASSFGTGVANTIYF. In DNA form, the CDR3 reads TGTGCCAGCAGCTTCGGAACAGGGGTGGCAAACACCATATATTTT.

The CDR3 nucleotides read TGTGCCAGCAGCCCCTCCGGGGGGGGTGACACCGGGGAGCTGTTTTTT. Translating gives CASSPSGGGDTGELFF. This chain joins TRBV5-4 and TRBJ2-2; 8 nucleotides align to TRBD2. Germline values: CDR1 SGHNT, CDR2 YYREEE (reference sequence). V lost 4 bases to trimming and J lost 3 bases; unmatched junction nucleotides: 8. This CDR3 has 16 residues. The full variable domain, rest sourced from reference TRBV5-4 and TRBJ2-2, is ETGVTQSPTHLIKTRGQQVTLRCSSQSGHNTVSWYQQALGQGPQFIFQYYREEENGRGNFPPRFSGLQFPNYSSELNVNALELDDSALYLCASSPSGGGDTGELFFGEGSRLTVL.

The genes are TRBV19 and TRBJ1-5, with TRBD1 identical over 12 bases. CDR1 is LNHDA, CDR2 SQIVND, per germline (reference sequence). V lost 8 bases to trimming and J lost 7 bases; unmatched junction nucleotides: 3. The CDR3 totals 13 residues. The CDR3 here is CASGTGGRQPQHF. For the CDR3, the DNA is TGTGCCAGTGGGACAGGGGGCAGGCAGCCCCAGCATTTT. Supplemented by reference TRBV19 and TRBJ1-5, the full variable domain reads DGGITQSPKYLFRKEGQNVTLSCEQNLNHDAMYWYRQDPGQGLRLIYYSQIVNDFQKGDIAEGYSVSREKKESFPLTVTSAQKNPTAFYLCASGTGGRQPQHFGDGTRLSIL.

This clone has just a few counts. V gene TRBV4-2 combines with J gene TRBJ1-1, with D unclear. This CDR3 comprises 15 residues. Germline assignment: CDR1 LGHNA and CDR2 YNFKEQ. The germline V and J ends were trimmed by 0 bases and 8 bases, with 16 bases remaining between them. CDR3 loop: CASSQDVRRRGEAFF. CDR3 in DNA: TGTGCCAGCAGCCAAGATGTTCGGCGTCGAGGGGAAGCTTTCTTT.

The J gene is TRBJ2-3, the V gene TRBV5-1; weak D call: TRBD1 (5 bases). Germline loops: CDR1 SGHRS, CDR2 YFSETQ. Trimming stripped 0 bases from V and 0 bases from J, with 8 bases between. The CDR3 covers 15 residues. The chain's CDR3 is CASSLEAGSTDTQYF. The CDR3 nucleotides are TGCGCCAGCAGCTTGGAGGCAGGGAGCACAGATACGCAGTATTTT.

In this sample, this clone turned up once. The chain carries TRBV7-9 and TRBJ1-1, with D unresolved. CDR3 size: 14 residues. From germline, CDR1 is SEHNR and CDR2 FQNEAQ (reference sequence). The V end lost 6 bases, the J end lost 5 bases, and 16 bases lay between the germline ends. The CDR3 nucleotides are TGTGCCAGCAGGATCGGGGTCGCGAGGACTGAAGCTTTCTTT. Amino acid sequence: CASRIGVARTEAFF.

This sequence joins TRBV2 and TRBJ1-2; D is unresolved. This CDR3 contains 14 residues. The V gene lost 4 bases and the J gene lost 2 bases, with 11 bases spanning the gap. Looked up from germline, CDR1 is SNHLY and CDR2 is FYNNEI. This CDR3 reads CASSVSDTNYGYTF. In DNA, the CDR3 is TGTGCCAGCAGTGTATCAGACACCAACTATGGCTACACCTTC.

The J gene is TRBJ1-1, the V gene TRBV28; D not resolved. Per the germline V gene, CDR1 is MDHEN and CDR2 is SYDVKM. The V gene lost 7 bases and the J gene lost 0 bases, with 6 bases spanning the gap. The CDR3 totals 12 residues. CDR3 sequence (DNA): TGTGCCAGCATTGGGCTGAACACTGAAGCTTTCTTT. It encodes CASIGLNTEAFF.

The CDR3 sequence: CASSHTGIDSPLHF. The CDR3 DNA sequence: TGCGCCAGCAGCCATACAGGGATCGATTCACCCCTCCACTTT. This chain links TRBV4-1 with TRBJ1-6; tentative D call: TRBD1 (6 bases). Germline CDR1 and CDR2: MGHRA and YSYEKL. This CDR3 comprises 14 residues. V was trimmed by 3 bases and J by 8 bases, leaving 11 bases between them.

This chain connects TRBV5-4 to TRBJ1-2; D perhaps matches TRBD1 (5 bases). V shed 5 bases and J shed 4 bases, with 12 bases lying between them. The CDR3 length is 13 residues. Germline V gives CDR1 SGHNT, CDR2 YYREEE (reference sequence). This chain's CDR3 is CASSATGPYGYTF. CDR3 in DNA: TGTGCCAGCAGTGCCACAGGACCCTATGGCTACACCTTC.

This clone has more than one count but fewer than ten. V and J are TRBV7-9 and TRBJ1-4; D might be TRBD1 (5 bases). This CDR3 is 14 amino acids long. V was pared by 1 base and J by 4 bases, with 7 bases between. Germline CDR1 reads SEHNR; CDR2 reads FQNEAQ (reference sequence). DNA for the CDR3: TGTGCCAGCAGCTTAGGGGACGGTAATGAAAAACTGTTTTTT. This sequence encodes CASSLGDGNEKLFF.

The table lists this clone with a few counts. CDR3 sequence: CASSRNYEQYF. CDR3 in DNA: TGTGCCAGCTCGAGGAATTACGAGCAGTACTTC. The V and J genes are TRBV2 and TRBJ2-7; no firm D call. The CDR3 extends over 11 amino acids. Germline V CDR1 and CDR2: SNHLY, FYNNEI. V lost 8 bases to trimming and J lost 4 bases, with 9 bases between them.

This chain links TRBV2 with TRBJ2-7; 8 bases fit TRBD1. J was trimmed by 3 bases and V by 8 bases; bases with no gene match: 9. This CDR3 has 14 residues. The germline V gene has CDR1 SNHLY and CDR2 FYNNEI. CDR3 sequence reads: CASSRDRSDYEQYF. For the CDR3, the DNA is TGTGCCAGCTCCCGGGACAGGTCAGACTACGAGCAGTACTTC.